The following is a T cell receptor (beta chain) sequence with its context. This entry comes from a study of control samples from healthy donors and cancer patients. The method was immunoSEQ multiplex PCR; TCRdb's version includes in-frame clones alone and lacks a portion of them. The sample records roughly 120,000 clones, 87% being singletons. The CDR3 spans 17 residues. CDR1 is KGHDR, CDR2 SFDVKD, per germline. The ends lost 5 bases at V and 6 bases at J; junction bases unmatched: 15. Sequencing was carried out using blood. J is TRBJ2-3 and V is TRBV24-1; 8 bases fit TRBD1. The clonotype comes from a young man in good health. The CDR3 DNA is TGTGCCACCAGTGCTAAGACAGGGGCGATCCCCGGCGATACGCAGTATTTT. Protein sequence: CATSAKTGAIPGDTQYF.